Listed below are T cell receptor beta chains from one sample, sequenced in a study of vaccination effects on CD4 cells after COVID-19. These receptors lack a known antigen. Data came from immunoSEQ multiplex PCR; TCRdb stores just in-frame clones and leaves some out. The sample records fewer than 75,000 clones, approximately 81% being singletons. The specimen comprised CD4+ T cells from PBMCs cultured without peptide, sampled after COVID-19 vaccination. The origin of the receptors is a human donor who received a COVID-19 vaccine. The CDR3 runs from the conserved cysteine through the conserved F or W. D genes are given only for firm matches. Expanded clones are given a class, and other clones once, few, many or no size at all.

V gene,J gene,D gene,clone size,CDR3 DNA,CDR3 protein
TRBV10-3,TRBJ2-5,TRBD1,.,TGTGCCATCAGTGATCAGGGGGCCTGGCAAGAGACCCAGTACTTC,CAISDQGAWQETQYF
TRBV6-6,TRBJ1-5,.,.,TGTGCCAGCAGGACCCCAGGCTCTTATAGCAATCAGCCCCAGCATTTT,CASRTPGSYSNQPQHF
TRBV6-5,TRBJ1-3,.,.,TGTGCCAGCAGTTACAGCGGGAGCTCTGGAAACACCATATATTTT,CASSYSGSSGNTIYF
TRBV12-3/TRBV12-4,TRBJ2-7,.,.,TGTGCCAGCAGTTTCGGCAGGGCCTACGAGCAGTACTTC,CASSFGRAYEQYF
TRBV6-5,TRBJ1-6,.,.,TGTGCCAGCAGTTACTCCGGGGGATCCATTAATTCACCCCTCCACTTT,CASSYSGGSINSPLHF
TRBV6-1,TRBJ2-1,TRBD1,.,TGTGCCAGCAGTGCATACTTCGGGACAGGGGGCGCGGGTGAGCAGTTCTTC,CASSAYFGTGGAGEQFF
TRBV19,TRBJ1-2,.,.,TGTGCCAGTACAGGGCAAGCTAACTATGGCTACACCTTC,CASTGQANYGYTF
TRBV5-6,TRBJ2-3,TRBD1,.,TGTGCCAGCAGCCAAAGGACAGGGCTCGATACGCAGTATTTT,CASSQRTGLDTQYF
TRBV7-9,TRBJ2-1,TRBD2,.,TGTGCCAGCAGCTTAGGACTAGCCCTTAGCTCCTACAATGAGCAGTTCTTC,CASSLGLALSSYNEQFF
TRBV5-1,TRBJ2-7,TRBD1,.,TGCGCCAGCAGCTCGGGACAGGGGGCATACGAGCAGTACTTC,CASSSGQGAYEQYF
TRBV11-2,TRBJ1-2,.,few,TGTGCCAGCAGCTTAGAGGCGACAGTTTATGGCTACACCTTC,CASSLEATVYGYTF
TRBV12-3/TRBV12-4,TRBJ2-7,.,few,TGTGCCAGCAGTTCCCCTCCATACGAGCAGTACTTC,CASSSPPYEQYF
TRBV20-1,TRBJ2-5,.,once,TGCAGTGCTAACGACGAGGAGACCCAGTACTTC,CSANDEETQYF
TRBV5-4,TRBJ1-4,.,.,TGTGCCAGCAGCATAGTTTCTGGAAAACTGTTTTTT,CASSIVSGKLFF
TRBV28,TRBJ1-5,.,.,TGTGCCAGCAGTTTATTAACAGGCACCAATCAGCCCCAGCATTTT,CASSLLTGTNQPQHF
TRBV27,TRBJ1-4,.,.,TGTGCCAGTCGACGAGGGAAAACTAATGAAAAACTGTTTTTT,CASRRGKTNEKLFF
TRBV19,TRBJ1-5,.,.,TGTGCCAGTAGTATAGATCTGGGCAGAGGGGTGAATCAGCCCCAGCATTTT,CASSIDLGRGVNQPQHF
TRBV19,TRBJ1-5,TRBD1,.,TGTGCCAGTAGTGACCCGGGACAGGGTAGGCAGCCCCAGCATTTT,CASSDPGQGRQPQHF
TRBV3-1/TRBV3-2,TRBJ2-6,.,.,TGTGCCAGCAGCCGGGACTCTGGGGCCAACGTCCTGACTTTC,CASSRDSGANVLTF
TRBV20-1,TRBJ2-3,TRBD2,.,TGCAGTGCTAGTGAAGGGACTAGCGGTAGCACAGATACGCAGTATTTT,CSASEGTSGSTDTQYF
TRBV5-1,TRBJ2-7,.,.,TGCGCCAGCAGCTTGGAGCCCTCCTCCTACGAGCAGTACTTC,CASSLEPSSYEQYF
TRBV11-2,TRBJ2-3,.,.,TGTGCCAGCAGCTTCTCCCTCACAGATACGCAGTATTTT,CASSFSLTDTQYF
TRBV15,TRBJ1-2,.,.,TGTGCCACCAGCAGAGAATTCACAGACCTCTATGGCTACACCTTC,CATSREFTDLYGYTF
TRBV3-1/TRBV3-2,TRBJ2-2,.,.,TGTGCCAGCAGCTTTAGGAACACCGGGGAGCTGTTTTTT,CASSFRNTGELFF
TRBV27,TRBJ1-1,.,.,TGTGCCAGTGGGGGGGAGAGGACTGAAGCTTTCTTT,CASGGERTEAFF
TRBV5-6,TRBJ2-1,.,.,TGTGCCAGCAGCTCTACAGGGATCTCCTACAATGAGCAGTTCTTC,CASSSTGISYNEQFF
TRBV27,TRBJ2-1,TRBD2,.,TGTGCCAGCAGGGTTTTAAGCGGGAGAGGGCTCAATGAGCAGTTCTTC,CASRVLSGRGLNEQFF
TRBV5-1,TRBJ2-7,.,few,TGCGCCAGAGGGAGTGCCTACGAGCAGTACTTC,CARGSAYEQYF
TRBV28,TRBJ2-1,.,.,TGTGCCAGCAGCGCCGGGACCACCATGGTCAATGAGCAGTTCTTC,CASSAGTTMVNEQFF
TRBV2,TRBJ1-2,.,.,TGTGCCAGCAGTGAAGCGAGGAGGCCGGGGAACTATGGCTACACCTTC,CASSEARRPGNYGYTF
TRBV7-9,TRBJ2-7,.,once,TGTGCCAGCAGCTACCCGAGCTCCTACGAGCAGTACTTC,CASSYPSSYEQYF
TRBV6-6,TRBJ2-3,.,.,TGTGCCAGCAGTTACACCTCTAGCACAGATACGCAGTATTTT,CASSYTSSTDTQYF
TRBV7-9,TRBJ2-5,TRBD1,.,TGTGCCAGCAGCCTCGGGGACAGGGACTTAGAGACCCAGTACTTC,CASSLGDRDLETQYF
TRBV6-5,TRBJ1-1,.,.,TGTGCCAGCAGTTTGGGGCGCGGGAAAGCTTTCTTT,CASSLGRGKAFF
TRBV5-4,TRBJ1-1,.,few,TGTGCCAGCAGCTTGGGGGCAGGCTCCATGAACACTGAAGCTTTCTTT,CASSLGAGSMNTEAFF
TRBV7-9,TRBJ2-2,.,.,TGTGCCAGCAGCTTAGACCTCACCGGGGAGCTGTTTTTT,CASSLDLTGELFF
TRBV7-9,TRBJ1-2,.,.,TGTGCCAGCAGCTTACGAGGGGGCTATGGCTACACCTTC,CASSLRGGYGYTF
TRBV11-2,TRBJ2-1,TRBD2,once,TGTGCCAGCACCGAAGTTTACAGCGGGGGGGCCATGAATGAGCAGTTCTTC,CASTEVYSGGAMNEQFF
TRBV9,TRBJ2-3,.,.,TGTGCCAGCAGCGTAGGCGGCCTGAGCACAGATACGCAGTATTTT,CASSVGGLSTDTQYF
TRBV7-9,TRBJ2-7,.,.,TGTGCCAGCAGCTCTACGTGGACCACCGACTCCTACGAGCAGTACTTC,CASSSTWTTDSYEQYF
TRBV29-1,TRBJ1-4,TRBD1,.,TGCAGCGTTGGGACAGGGGTGGGGAATGAAAAACTGTTTTTT,CSVGTGVGNEKLFF
TRBV24-1,TRBJ2-1,TRBD2,.,TGTGCCACCAGTGGCACCGGGACTAGGTCTGGGCAGTTCTTC,CATSGTGTRSGQFF
TRBV5-1,TRBJ2-5,TRBD2,once,TGCGCCAGCAGCTACGCTAGCGGGAGAGGTGAGACCCAGTACTTC,CASSYASGRGETQYF
TRBV28,TRBJ2-5,.,.,TGTGCCAGCAGCTCCACATGGACGGGGACCCAGCCGTACTTC,CASSSTWTGTQPYF
TRBV3-1/TRBV3-2,TRBJ2-3,TRBD2,.,TGTGCCAGCAGCCTCCAGGGACTAGTGTCAGATACGCAGTATTTT,CASSLQGLVSDTQYF
TRBV5-1,TRBJ2-5,.,.,TGCGCCAGCAGCTCACGGGACGCAGGGTCTGGGACCCAGTACTTC,CASSSRDAGSGTQYF
TRBV2,TRBJ2-1,.,.,TGTGCCAGCAGTGAACAGGTCCAGGGGGTCGGGAGCAATGAGCAGTTCTTC,CASSEQVQGVGSNEQFF
TRBV6-5,TRBJ2-7,.,.,TGTGCCAGCAGTTACAGAATGGGGTCGGACGAGCAGTACTTC,CASSYRMGSDEQYF
TRBV27,TRBJ2-5,.,.,TGTGCCAGCAGTTCTCCTAGGGGGGGCCAAGAGACCCAGTACTTC,CASSSPRGGQETQYF
TRBV5-1,TRBJ2-3,TRBD2,.,TGCGCCAGCAGCTCCCCGGGCGGGGGGGCCTTGGATACGCAGTATTTT,CASSSPGGGALDTQYF
TRBV9,TRBJ2-2,.,.,TGTGCCAGCAGCGTCCTCTGGTGGCCTCTTACCGGGGAGCTGTTTTTT,CASSVLWWPLTGELFF
TRBV10-3,TRBJ1-6,.,.,TGTGCCATCAGTGAGTCGGTCTCACCCCTCCACTTT,CAISESVSPLHF
TRBV5-4,TRBJ2-2,.,.,TGTGCCAGCAGCTTGGGGGGTGGGGCCGGGGAGCTGTTTTTT,CASSLGGGAGELFF